What follows describes a single TCR beta chain. Recruitment covered about two dozen US areas and drew participants whose ages spanned about 18 to 90 years. The source of the sample is a study of blood T cell repertoires in COVID-19. Background on the study: Italy, Spain and the United States were the sources of the convalescent and acute COVID-19 samples. The cDNA or gDNA used as material had been derived from T cells, B-cell-depleted T cells, or PBMCs.

Original handling: Scientists estimated how many nucleated cells there were by amplifying reference gene primers. Sequencing used immunoSEQ multiplex PCR; TCRdb keeps in-frame clones, though not all of them. Clone size and the V and J calls come from that table; the DNA yielded D and trimming. Of around 420,000 clones listed, approximately 86% are singletons. CDR3 size: 18 residues. Germline V gives CDR1 PRHDT, CDR2 FYEKMQ (reference sequence). The V end was cut by 2 bases, the J end by 0 bases, with 17 bases between. This receptor was taken from a woman aged 40-49 years with acute COVID-19. The chain is built from TRBV13 and TRBJ1-3, with D perhaps matching TRBD1 (5 bases). Sequencing input: PBMCs or T cells enriched from blood (not recorded which). The CDR3 protein is CASSLSARQWVSGNTIYF. CDR3 coding DNA: TGTGCCAGCAGCTTATCGGCCCGACAGTGGGTCTCTGGAAACACCATATATTTT. Full variable domain (rest looked up from reference TRBV13 and TRBJ1-3): AAGVIQSPRHLIKEKRETATLKCYPIPRHDTVYWYQQGPGQDPQFLISFYEKMQSDKGSIPDRFSAQQFSDYHSELNMSSLELGDSALYFCASSLSARQWVSGNTIYFGEGSWLTVV.